This is a list of T cell receptor beta chains from one sample in a study of siplizumab effects on memory and regulatory T cells. Method: immunoSEQ multiplex PCR; TCRdb's copy keeps in-frame clones and lacks some. The sample lists 100,000 to 120,000 clones, 80% to 95% seen once, with 1% to 1.5% in the top ten. Specimen: CD4+ T cells sorted from blood. The receptors come from a human donor in good health. The CDR3 runs from the conserved cysteine through the conserved F or W. A D gene is named only where the DNA matches it firmly. Size tells how often a clone was seen (once, few, many) or the class of an expanded clone, and some rows leave it out.

V	D	J	size	CDR3	DNA
TRBV30	TRBD2	TRBJ2-1	-	CAWSEKGEVAGWGYNEQFF	TGTGCCTGGAGTGAAAAGGGGGAGGTAGCGGGATGGGGCTACAATGAGCAGTTCTTC
TRBV2	-	TRBJ2-3	-	CAASKQDTQYF	TGTGCCGCCAGCAAACAAGATACGCAGTATTTT
TRBV11-2	TRBD1	TRBJ2-7	-	CASSRTGGFSYEQYF	TGTGCCAGCAGCAGGACAGGGGGCTTCTCCTACGAGCAGTACTTC
TRBV6-5	TRBD2	TRBJ2-7	-	CASSSLAGGPGYEQYF	TGTGCCAGCAGTTCACTAGCGGGGGGTCCCGGATACGAGCAGTACTTC
TRBV5-4	-	TRBJ1-4	-	CASSLEGHPQEKLFF	TGTGCCAGCAGCTTAGAGGGACACCCACAAGAAAAACTGTTTTTT
TRBV7-3	TRBD1	TRBJ1-3	-	CASSLTGGENTIYF	TGTGCCAGCAGCCTGACAGGGGGGGAAAACACCATATATTTT
TRBV5-1	-	TRBJ1-2	-	CASSLITSDGYTF	TGCGCCAGCAGCTTGATAACTTCAGATGGCTACACCTTC
TRBV18	-	TRBJ2-7	-	CASSPGQASYYEQYF	TGTGCCAGCTCACCTGGGCAGGCCTCCTACTACGAGCAGTACTTC
TRBV5-1	TRBD1	TRBJ2-7	-	CASRDRVFSYEQYF	TGCGCCAGCAGAGACAGGGTTTTCTCCTACGAGCAGTACTTC
TRBV4-1	-	TRBJ1-5	few	CASSQVGQPQHF	TGCGCCAGCAGCCAAGTGGGTCAGCCCCAGCATTTT
TRBV5-1	-	TRBJ1-1	-	CASSFSVNTEAFF	TGCGCCAGCAGCTTCAGCGTGAACACTGAAGCTTTCTTT
TRBV5-6	-	TRBJ1-4	-	CASSMPGLTNEKLFF	TGTGCCAGCAGCATGCCGGGGTTAACTAATGAAAAACTGTTTTTT
TRBV27	-	TRBJ2-5	-	CASSLMPSGGGGETQYF	TGTGCCAGCAGTTTAATGCCTAGCGGAGGAGGGGGAGAGACCCAGTACTTC
TRBV2	-	TRBJ2-5	once	CASSDRAATQYF	TGTGCCAGCAGTGATCGAGCTGCTACCCAGTACTTC
TRBV10-3	TRBD1	TRBJ2-7	-	CAISVRTGSGEQYF	TGTGCCATCAGTGTGCGGACAGGGTCTGGCGAGCAGTACTTC
TRBV18	-	TRBJ2-7	-	CASSPPGRGAYEQYF	TGTGCCAGCTCACCTCCGGGTAGGGGGGCCTACGAGCAGTACTTC
TRBV7-2	TRBD2	TRBJ2-1	-	CASSSQGLAGGLEQFF	TGTGCCAGCAGCTCCCAGGGACTAGCGGGGGGGCTCGAGCAGTTCTTC
TRBV7-3	-	TRBJ2-5	-	CASSPRASRASQETQYF	TGTGCCAGCAGCCCCCGGGCGTCCAGGGCCTCCCAAGAGACCCAGTACTTC
TRBV5-1	TRBD1	TRBJ1-2	-	CASSLGTGLANYGYTF	TGCGCCAGCAGCTTGGGGACAGGCTTAGCTAACTATGGCTACACCTTC
TRBV2	TRBD1	TRBJ2-2	-	CASTPQGGNTGELFF	TGTGCCAGCACCCCACAGGGGGGGAACACCGGGGAGCTGTTTTTT
TRBV27	-	TRBJ1-5	-	CASRLHGNQPQHF	TGTGCCAGCAGGCTCCATGGAAATCAGCCCCAGCATTTT
TRBV7-9	TRBD2	TRBJ2-3	-	CASSLTSGGTDTQYF	TGTGCCAGCAGCCTTACTAGCGGGGGCACAGATACGCAGTATTTT
TRBV7-2	-	TRBJ1-4	-	CASSFPSMDEKLFF	TGTGCCAGCAGCTTCCCATCTATGGATGAAAAACTGTTTTTT
TRBV5-1	-	TRBJ2-2	-	CASSLTGFHTGELFF	TGCGCCAGCAGCTTGACAGGGTTCCACACCGGGGAGCTGTTTTTT
TRBV6-5	TRBD1	TRBJ1-6	-	CASTRQGPDSPLHF	TGTGCCAGCACCAGACAGGGGCCCGATTCACCCCTCCACTTT
TRBV19	-	TRBJ2-2	-	CASSMSLTGELFF	TGTGCCAGTAGTATGTCATTGACGGGGGAGCTGTTTTTT
TRBV21-1	-	TRBJ2-7	-	CASSKVSKVATYEQYF	TGTGCCAGCAGCAAAGTTAGTAAAGTCGCAACCTACGAGCAGTACTTC
TRBV5-3	-	TRBJ1-1	-	CARSLLYQTGPRPITEAFF	TGTGCCAGAAGCTTGTTATACCAAACAGGGCCCAGGCCGATCACTGAAGCTTTCTTT
TRBV7-3	-	TRBJ2-2	-	CASSLAGRLFF	TGTGCCAGCAGCTTGGCAGGGAGGTTGTTTTTT